Listed below are T cell receptor beta chains from one sample, sequenced in a study of cytomegalovirus exposure and HLA in healthy donors. The repertoire was sequenced with immunoSEQ multiplex PCR; TCRdb's copy has only in-frame clones and lacks some. This repertoire shows around 300,000 clones, approximately 86% found once; its top ten account for about 1.2%. The material sequenced was PBMCs. Every receptor here comes from a woman aged 25 to 39 in good health and CMV-seropositive. The CDR3 runs from the conserved cysteine through the conserved F or W. The order of the fields is J gene, D gene, clone size, V gene, CDR3 length, CDR3 protein, CDR3 DNA. D genes are given only for firm matches. Part of the rows lack a size; the others show once, few, many or a class for expanded clones.

TRBJ1-1 NA NA TRBV14 13 CASSHLQNTEAFF TGTGCCAGCAGCCACTTACAGAACACTGAAGCTTTCTTT
TRBJ2-1 NA NA TRBV7-9 13 CASSLGGRNEQFF TGTGCCAGCAGCTTAGGGGGGCGCAATGAGCAGTTCTTC
TRBJ1-2 NA NA TRBV9 11 CASSVGLGYTF TGTGCCAGCAGCGTAGGGCTTGGCTACACCTTC
TRBJ2-2 TRBD2 NA TRBV2 17 CASSELTGGPFPGELFF TGTGCCAGCAGTGAACTGACGGGGGGGCCATTCCCCGGGGAGCTGTTTTTT
TRBJ1-2 NA once TRBV27 14 CASSFPDRIDSYTF TGTGCCAGCAGTTTTCCCGACAGGATAGATAGCTACACCTTC
TRBJ2-2 NA NA TRBV6-5 14 CASTNRVGSGELFF TGTGCCAGCACCAACCGAGTTGGCTCCGGGGAGCTGTTTTTT
TRBJ2-7 NA few TRBV5-1 14 CASSFTENSYEQYF TGCGCCAGCAGTTTTACAGAGAACAGCTACGAGCAGTACTTC
TRBJ1-2 NA few TRBV7-3 14 CASSFRTADYGYTF TGTGCCAGCAGCTTTCGGACAGCAGACTATGGCTACACCTTC
TRBJ1-1 NA NA TRBV30 13 CAWKFSPWTEAFF TGTGCCTGGAAGTTCTCCCCATGGACTGAAGCTTTCTTT
TRBJ2-1 NA NA TRBV7-9 14 CASSLEDSYNEQFF TGTGCCAGCAGCTTAGAGGACTCTTACAATGAGCAGTTCTTC
TRBJ2-2 NA NA TRBV28 14 CASSFPTRFGELFF TGTGCCAGCAGTTTCCCCACCCGGTTCGGGGAGCTGTTTTTT
TRBJ2-5 TRBD1 NA TRBV20-1 11 CSEQGVETQYF TGCAGTGAACAGGGGGTAGAGACCCAGTACTTC
TRBJ1-6 NA few TRBV6-6 12 CASSYSEGILHF TGTGCCAGCAGTTACTCGGAGGGTATACTCCACTTT
TRBJ2-7 TRBD1 once TRBV5-4 14 CASSSQGETYEQYF TGTGCCAGCAGCTCCCAGGGGGAAACCTACGAGCAGTACTTC
TRBJ2-5 TRBD2 NA TRBV28 14 CASRTGTSEETQYF TGTGCCAGCAGGACAGGGACTAGCGAAGAGACCCAGTACTTC
TRBJ1-1 NA NA TRBV6-1 12 CASTGLNTEAFF TGTGCCAGCACAGGGTTGAACACTGAAGCTTTCTTT
TRBJ1-3 NA NA TRBV11-2 15 CASSFLGHSGNTIYF TGTGCCAGCAGCTTTCTGGGACACTCTGGAAACACCATATATTTT
TRBJ2-7 NA NA TRBV19 14 CASSILHTSYEQYF TGTGCCAGTAGTATTCTTCACACCTCCTACGAGCAGTACTTC
TRBJ1-5 NA NA TRBV27 13 CASSPREGQPQHF TGTGCCAGCAGTCCCAGGGAAGGTCAGCCCCAGCATTTT
TRBJ1-1 NA NA TRBV5-6 16 CASSLKWGLLDTEAFF TGTGCCAGCAGCTTGAAATGGGGCTTGCTCGACACTGAAGCTTTCTTT
TRBJ2-5 TRBD2 once TRBV29-1 11 CSVPGRGTQYF TGCAGCGTGCCCGGGAGGGGGACCCAGTACTTC
TRBJ2-7 NA NA TRBV27 12 CASFRGPYEQYF TGTGCCAGTTTCCGGGGTCCCTACGAGCAGTACTTC
TRBJ2-7 TRBD1 NA TRBV2 17 CASSVRSLGDRSYEQYF TGTGCCAGCAGTGTACGAAGTCTGGGGGACAGATCCTACGAGCAGTACTTC
TRBJ2-2 TRBD1 NA TRBV10-3 16 CAISDPGTGVAGELFF TGTGCCATCAGTGACCCCGGGACAGGGGTCGCCGGGGAGCTGTTTTTT
TRBJ2-2 NA NA TRBV5-8 14 CASRGTPNTGELFF TGTGCCAGCAGAGGGACACCCAACACCGGGGAGCTGTTTTTT
TRBJ2-5 NA NA TRBV9 14 CASSVATRGETQYF TGTGCCAGCAGCGTAGCTACCAGGGGAGAGACCCAGTACTTC
TRBJ1-2 NA NA TRBV5-1 16 CASSKQTGITNYGYTF TGCGCCAGCAGCAAACAAACAGGGATAACTAACTATGGCTACACCTTC
TRBJ2-7 NA NA TRBV28 15 CASSFQSTLGYEQYF TGTGCCAGCAGTTTCCAAAGTACTCTCGGCTACGAGCAGTACTTC
TRBJ2-1 TRBD1 NA TRBV6-1 14 CASSEPGQNNEQFF TGTGCCAGCAGTGAACCGGGACAGAACAATGAGCAGTTCTTC
TRBJ2-1 NA NA TRBV5-1 12 CASSLVLDEQFF TGCGCCAGCAGCTTGGTCCTGGATGAGCAGTTCTTC
TRBJ1-3 NA NA TRBV2 16 CASSEIRGGNGNTIYF TGTGCCAGCAGTGAAATAAGAGGGGGAAATGGAAACACCATATATTTT
TRBJ2-2 NA NA TRBV28 15 CASSFGLVDTGELFF TGTGCCAGCAGTTTTGGGCTAGTTGACACCGGGGAGCTGTTTTTT
TRBJ2-7 TRBD1 NA TRBV9 15 CASSPPGTGGAEQYF TGTGCCAGCAGCCCTCCCGGGACAGGAGGGGCCGAGCAGTACTTC
TRBJ2-5 TRBD2 NA TRBV30 12 CAWSAGGVTQYF TGTGCCTGGAGCGCGGGGGGGGTGACCCAGTACTTC
TRBJ1-1 NA NA TRBV28 13 CASSLDGITEAFF TGTGCCAGCAGTTTAGATGGTATCACTGAAGCTTTCTTT
TRBJ2-7 TRBD1 NA TRBV5-1 16 CASSLEPGTGTREQYF TGCGCCAGCAGCCTCGAGCCCGGGACAGGGACTCGCGAGCAGTACTTC
TRBJ1-5 TRBD1 NA TRBV28 15 CASRTGDGTNQPQHF TGTGCCAGCAGAACAGGGGACGGGACGAATCAGCCCCAGCATTTT